One sample yielded the 2 T cell receptor beta chains listed below, sequenced in a study of cytomegalovirus exposure and HLA in healthy donors. The study ran its PCR with 60 Vbeta and 13 Jbeta primers. The assay was immunoSEQ multiplex PCR, and TCRdb's table has in-frame clones only and misses some. The sample comprises some 120,000 clones, roughly 83% of which are singletons, and 2% to 2.5% rests with the top ten. Input material: PBMCs. The receptors derive from a young man in good health and CMV-seronegative.

V gene TRBV2 combines with J gene TRBJ2-1; D is uncertain. CDR1 SNHLY and CDR2 FYNNEI come from the germline V gene. Trimming removed 6 bases at V and 7 bases at J, with 13 bases between. This CDR3 comprises 13 residues. CDR3: CASRQVPKNEQFF. The CDR3 nucleotides are TGTGCCAGCAGGCAGGTACCCAAGAATGAGCAGTTCTTC. The full variable domain, its missing parts supplied by reference TRBV2 and TRBJ2-1, is EPEVTQTPSHQVTQMGQEVILRCVPISNHLYFYWYRQILGQKVEFLVSFYNNEISEKSEIFDDQFSVERPDGSNFTLKIRSTKLEDSAMYFCASRQVPKNEQFFGPGTRLTVL.

V and J are TRBV7-8 and TRBJ1-2, with 7 bases aligning to TRBD1. Germline CDR1 SGHVS, CDR2 FQNEAQ. CDR3 length: 15 residues. V was clipped by 8 bases and J by 4 bases; unmatched bases: 13. CDR3 sequence (DNA): TGTGCCAGCTATATGTCCCCGACAGGGTCCTATGGCTACACCTTC. Its translation is CASYMSPTGSYGYTF.